The entry below gives a single TCR beta chain sequence along with its context. Its antigen is undetermined. A read error may account for a junction end that differs from germline. The PCR ran on 60 Vbeta and 13 Jbeta primers. Libraries were prepared by immunoSEQ multiplex PCR; TCRdb keeps only in-frame clonotypes and omits some of them. The sample has approximately 120,000 clones, about 74% seen once. The entry originates in a study of cytomegalovirus exposure and HLA in healthy donors. Study-level background: Samples from HLA-typed donors yielded about 85 million unique TCRs in an early data release.

Whole-study findings and limits: A link between a missense DCLRE1C variant and TCR beta V- and J-gene trimming emerged from a later analysis.

The CDR3 extends over 15 amino acids. Germline V gene lookup returns CDR1 SEHNR and CDR2 FQNEAQ (reference sequence). V and J are TRBV7-9 and TRBJ1-5, with TRBD1 matching 9 bases. The sequence derives from a woman aged 45-65 years in good health and CMV-seropositive. Sequencing was performed on PBMCs. As DNA, the CDR3 is TGTTCCAGCAGCAAGGGACAGGGAATGGGGCAGCCCCAGCATTTT. It yields the protein CSSSKGQGMGQPQHF.